Below are 12 T cell receptor beta chains sequenced from a single sample in a study of T cells in Graves' hyperthyroidism and ophthalmopathy. RNA transcripts gave rise to amplified TCR beta CDR3 regions. With the HTBI primer set, the TCR CDR3 went through a first round of RT-PCR. TCRdb redid the calling of the multiplex PCR reads with MiXCR, one entry per CDR3 protein. The data contain around 450,000 distinct CDR3 sequences, approximately 14% of them singletons. Sequencing used blood. Receptors were obtained from a woman aged 18-29 years with Graves' hyperthyroidism.

This clonotype was seen only a few times. The J gene is TRBJ1-2, the V gene TRBV9; 8 bases fit TRBD1. The CDR3 loop spans 15 amino acids. Per the germline V gene, CDR1 is SGDLS and CDR2 is YYNGEE. The trim removed 0 bases at V and 7 bases at J, leaving 8 bases unmatched. CDR3 loop: CASSVGSTGVAGYTF. Here the CDR3 DNA reads TGTGCCAGCAGCGTAGGCTCGACAGGGGTGGCTGGCTACACCTTC.

This clonotype came up many times. The chain has TRBV7-9 and TRBJ2-7; tentative D call: TRBD2 (7 bases). The CDR3 is 22 amino acids. Germline V gene data show CDR1 as SEHNR and CDR2 as FQNEAQ (reference sequence). Trimming left V 4 bases short and J 1 base short, with 35 bases between. CDR3 protein: CASSSGEVLDSQRGTYSYEQYF. CDR3 sequence (DNA): TGTGCCAGCAGCTCAGGGGAGGTTCTAGATTCCCAGCGGGGAACCTATTCCTACGAGCAGTACTTC.

The genes are TRBV7-6 and TRBJ2-1; D perhaps matches TRBD1 (6 bases). The CDR3 is 12 residues long. CDR1 SGHVS and CDR2 FNYEAQ come from the germline V gene. Trimming removed 4 bases at V and 5 bases at J, with 6 bases between. Here the CDR3 reads CASSWGHNEQFF. CDR3 in DNA: TGTGCCAGCAGCTGGGGGCACAATGAGCAGTTCTTC.

This clonotype was counted ten times or more. The genes are TRBV12-3 or TRBV12-4 and TRBJ1-2, with D possibly matching TRBD1 (5 bases). The CDR3 spans 14 residues. V lost 6 bases and J lost 4, with 15 bases in between. This CDR3 reads CASRAGRNSYGYTF. For the CDR3, the DNA is TGTGCCAGCAGAGCGGGACGGAACTCCTATGGCTACACCTTC.

This clonotype was counted only a few times. This chain connects TRBV12-3 or TRBV12-4 to TRBJ2-2; TRBD2 matches at 7 bases. The length of the CDR3 is 15 residues. V lost 3 bases and J lost 4; bases outside the gene matches: 5. CDR3 DNA: TGTGCCAGCAGTTTTAGACTAGCAGGCACCGGGGAGCTGTTTTTT. It yields the protein CASSFRLAGTGELFF.

This clonotype came up many times. This sequence joins TRBV13 and TRBJ2-3; unclear D gene. The CDR3 extends over 16 amino acids. Trimming left V 5 bases short and J 0 bases short, with 15 bases between. Per germline, CDR1 PRHDT and CDR2 FYEKMQ (reference sequence). CDR3 sequence (DNA): TGTGCCAGCAGCCTCCGACGGTCTGGGAGCACAGATACGCAGTATTTT. It is translated as CASSLRRSGSTDTQYF.

The gene calls are TRBV7-8 and TRBJ1-4; 7 bases are shared with TRBD1. CDR3 length: 14 amino acids. Looked up from germline, CDR1 is SGHVS and CDR2 is FQNEAQ. V was pared by 1 base and J by 8 bases, with 4 bases of the junction left unmatched. CDR3 in DNA: TGTGCCAGCAGCTTAGATGACAGGGTGGAAAAACTGTTTTTT. Encoded protein: CASSLDDRVEKLFF.

This clonotype showed up many times. The gene calls are TRBV28 and TRBJ2-5; a weak D match, TRBD2 (6 bases). Germline V gene data show CDR1 as MDHEN and CDR2 as SYDVKM. CDR3 length: 16 residues. Trimming left V 3 bases short and J 4 bases short, with 18 bases between. The CDR3 sequence: CASSFWGRLLSETQYF. CDR3 in DNA: TGTGCCAGCAGTTTTTGGGGGAGGCTCCTTTCAGAGACCCAGTACTTC.

This clonotype was found a few times. Written as DNA, the CDR3 is TGTGCCAGTAGTATCAGGGGGCGAACTGAAGCTTTCTTT. This encodes CASSIRGRTEAFF. The rearrangement joins TRBV19 to TRBJ1-1, with 8 bases identical to TRBD1. Germline V gene sequence: CDR1 LNHDA, CDR2 SQIVND (reference sequence). The trim removed 3 bases at V and 5 bases at J, leaving 2 bases unmatched. CDR3 length: 13 amino acids.

Details on this clonotype: One base away lies a much larger clone, so this may be a sequencing read error. This chain joins TRBV12-3 or TRBV12-4 and TRBJ2-2; possibly TRBD1 or TRBD2 for D (6 bases each). V was clipped by 1 base and J by 6 bases, with 18 bases between them. The CDR3 has 17 residues. The CDR3, as DNA: TGTGCCAGCAGTTTAGGCCGCTGGGGGGCCGGCGCCGGGGAGCTGTTTTTT. This codes for CASSLGRWGAGAGELFF.

In this sample, this clonotype turned up a few times. J is TRBJ2-7 and V is TRBV4-1, with 8 bases fitting TRBD2. Germline V lookup: CDR1 MGHRA, CDR2 YSYEKL. V dropped 0 bases and J dropped 6; count of bases not matched to a gene: 7. The CDR3 extends over 15 amino acids. The CDR3 reads CASSQDRAGVFEQYF. For the CDR3, the DNA is TGCGCCAGCAGCCAAGATCGAGCGGGAGTTTTCGAGCAGTACTTC.

This clonotype was observed many times. The chain is built from TRBV12-5 and TRBJ2-2; D is perhaps TRBD1 or TRBD2 (5 bases each). The CDR3 is made up of 15 amino acids. The V end was cut by 6 bases, the J end by 0 bases, with 11 bases between. In germline, CDR1 is LGHNT, CDR2 FRNRAP. DNA for the CDR3: TGTGCTAGTGGACGGGACGCCGCGAACACCGGGGAGCTGTTTTTT. It specifies CASGRDAANTGELFF.